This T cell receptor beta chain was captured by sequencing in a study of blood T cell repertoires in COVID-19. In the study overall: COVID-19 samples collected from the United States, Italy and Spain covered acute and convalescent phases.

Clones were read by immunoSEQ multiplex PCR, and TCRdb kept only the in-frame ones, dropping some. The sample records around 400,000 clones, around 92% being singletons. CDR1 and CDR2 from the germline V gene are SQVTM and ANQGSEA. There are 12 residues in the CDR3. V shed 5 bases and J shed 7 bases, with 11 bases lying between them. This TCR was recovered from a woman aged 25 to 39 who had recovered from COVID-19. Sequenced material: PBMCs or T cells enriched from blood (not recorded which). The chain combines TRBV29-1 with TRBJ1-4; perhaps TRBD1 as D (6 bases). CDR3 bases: TGCAGCGTTAATACAGGGTTTGAAAAACTGTTTTTT. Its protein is CSVNTGFEKLFF.